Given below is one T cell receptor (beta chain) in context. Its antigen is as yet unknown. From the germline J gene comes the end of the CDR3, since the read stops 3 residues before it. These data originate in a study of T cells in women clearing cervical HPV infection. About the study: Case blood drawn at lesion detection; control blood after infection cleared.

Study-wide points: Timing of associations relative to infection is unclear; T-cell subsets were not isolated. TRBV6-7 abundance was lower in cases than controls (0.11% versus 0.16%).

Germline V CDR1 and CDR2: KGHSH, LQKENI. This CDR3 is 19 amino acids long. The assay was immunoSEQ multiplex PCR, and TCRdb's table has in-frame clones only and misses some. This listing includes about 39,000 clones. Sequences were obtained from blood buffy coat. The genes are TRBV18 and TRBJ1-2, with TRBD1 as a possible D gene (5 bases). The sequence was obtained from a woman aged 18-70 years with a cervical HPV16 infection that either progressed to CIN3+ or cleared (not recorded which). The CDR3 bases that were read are TGTGCCAGCTCACCGACGGGACTAGCGGGAGGACTTAGCACAGATACC. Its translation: CASSPTGLAGGLSTDT. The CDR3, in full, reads CASSPTGLAGGLSTDTYTF.